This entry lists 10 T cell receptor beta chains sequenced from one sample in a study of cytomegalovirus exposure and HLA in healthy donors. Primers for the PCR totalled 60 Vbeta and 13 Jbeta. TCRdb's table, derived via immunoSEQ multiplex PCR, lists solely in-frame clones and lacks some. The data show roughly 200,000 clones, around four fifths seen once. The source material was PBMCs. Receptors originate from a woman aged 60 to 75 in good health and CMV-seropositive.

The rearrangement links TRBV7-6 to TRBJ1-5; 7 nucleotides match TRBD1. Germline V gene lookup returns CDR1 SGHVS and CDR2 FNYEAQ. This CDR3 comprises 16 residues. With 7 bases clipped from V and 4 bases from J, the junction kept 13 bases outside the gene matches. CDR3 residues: CASTPQGPFSNQPQHF. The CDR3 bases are TGTGCCAGCACCCCACAGGGGCCCTTTTCTAATCAGCCCCAGCATTTT.

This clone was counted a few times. CDR3 residues: CASSFSGQGFSGNTIYF. The CDR3, as DNA: TGCGCCAGCAGCTTCTCGGGACAGGGGTTCTCTGGAAACACCATATATTTT. V is TRBV5-1 and J is TRBJ1-3; 10 bases align to TRBD1. CDR3 length: 17 amino acids. V shed 2 bases, J shed 0 bases, and the junction held 5 bases outside the gene matches. CDR1 and CDR2 (germline): SGHRS, YFSETQ.

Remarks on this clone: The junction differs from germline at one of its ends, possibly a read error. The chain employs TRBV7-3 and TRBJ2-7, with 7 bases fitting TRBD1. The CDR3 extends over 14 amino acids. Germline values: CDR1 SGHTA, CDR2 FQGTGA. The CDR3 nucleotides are TGTGCCAGCAGCCCGGGACAGATGGCCCACGAGCAGAACTTC. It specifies CASSPGQMAHEQNF.

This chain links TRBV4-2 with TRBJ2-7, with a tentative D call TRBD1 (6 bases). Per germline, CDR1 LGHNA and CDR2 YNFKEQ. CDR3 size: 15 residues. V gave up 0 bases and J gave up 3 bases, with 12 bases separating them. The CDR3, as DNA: TGTGCCAGCAGCCAAGAGGACAGCGAGGGCTACGAGCAGTACTTC. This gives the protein CASSQEDSEGYEQYF.

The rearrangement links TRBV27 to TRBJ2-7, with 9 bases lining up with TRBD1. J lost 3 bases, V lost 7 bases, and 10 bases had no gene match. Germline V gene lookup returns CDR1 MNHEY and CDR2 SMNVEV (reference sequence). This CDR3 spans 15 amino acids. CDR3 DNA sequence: TGTGCCAGCAAAAAGGGACAGGGCGCACTCTACGAGCAGTACTTC. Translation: CASKKGQGALYEQYF.

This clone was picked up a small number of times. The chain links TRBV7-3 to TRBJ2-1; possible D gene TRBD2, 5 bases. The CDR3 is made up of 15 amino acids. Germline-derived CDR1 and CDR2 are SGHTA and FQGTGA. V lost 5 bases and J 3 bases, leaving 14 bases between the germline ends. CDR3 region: CASSRAPGDYNEQFF. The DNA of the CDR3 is TGTGCCAGCAGCCGGGCCCCCGGGGACTACAATGAGCAGTTCTTC.

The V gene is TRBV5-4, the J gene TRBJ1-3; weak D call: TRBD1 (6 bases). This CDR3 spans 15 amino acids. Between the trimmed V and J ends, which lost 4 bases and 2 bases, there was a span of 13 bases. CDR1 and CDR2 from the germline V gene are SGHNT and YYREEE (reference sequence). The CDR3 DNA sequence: TGTGCCAGCAGCGCACTACAGGGTCCTGGAAACACCATATATTTT. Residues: CASSALQGPGNTIYF.

Here the CDR3 reads CAIMQREASSYNEQFF. Here the CDR3 DNA reads TGTGCCATCATGCAGCGGGAGGCTAGCTCCTACAATGAGCAGTTCTTC. The chain links TRBV10-3 to TRBJ2-1, with TRBD2 matching over 9 bases. With V trimmed by 7 bases and J by 0 bases, 7 bases remained unmatched. The CDR3 has 16 residues. Germline-derived CDR1 and CDR2 are ENHRY and SYGVKD.

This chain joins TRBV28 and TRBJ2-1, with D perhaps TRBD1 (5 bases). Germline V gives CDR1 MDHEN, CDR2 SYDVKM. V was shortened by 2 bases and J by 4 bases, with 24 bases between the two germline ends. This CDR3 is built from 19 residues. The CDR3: CASSLATPVGTGLYNEQFF. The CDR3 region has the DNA TGTGCCAGCAGTTTAGCAACCCCGGTAGGAACAGGCCTTTACAATGAGCAGTTCTTC.

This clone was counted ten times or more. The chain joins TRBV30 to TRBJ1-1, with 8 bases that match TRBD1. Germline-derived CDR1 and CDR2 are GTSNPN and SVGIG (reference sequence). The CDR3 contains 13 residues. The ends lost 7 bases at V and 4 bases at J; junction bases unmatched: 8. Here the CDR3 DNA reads TGTGCCTCGATGACAGGGGACCTCACTGAAGCTTTCTTT. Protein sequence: CASMTGDLTEAFF.